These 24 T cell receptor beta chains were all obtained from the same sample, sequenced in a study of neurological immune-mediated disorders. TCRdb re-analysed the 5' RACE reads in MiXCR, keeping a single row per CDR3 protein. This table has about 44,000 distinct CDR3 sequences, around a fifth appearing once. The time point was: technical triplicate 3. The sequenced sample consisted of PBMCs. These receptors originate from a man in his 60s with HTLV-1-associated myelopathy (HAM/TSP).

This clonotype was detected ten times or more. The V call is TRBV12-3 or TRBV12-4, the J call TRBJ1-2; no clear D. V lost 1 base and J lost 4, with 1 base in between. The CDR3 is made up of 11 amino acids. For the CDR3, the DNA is TGTGCCAGCAGTTTAGGCTATGGCTACACCTTC. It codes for CASSLGYGYTF.

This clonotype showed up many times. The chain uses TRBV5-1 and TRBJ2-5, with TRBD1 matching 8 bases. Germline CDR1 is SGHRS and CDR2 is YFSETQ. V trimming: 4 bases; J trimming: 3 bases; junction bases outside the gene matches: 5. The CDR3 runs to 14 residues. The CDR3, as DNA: TGCGCCAGCAGCCCAAAGGACAGGGAAGAGACCCAGTACTTC. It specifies CASSPKDREETQYF.

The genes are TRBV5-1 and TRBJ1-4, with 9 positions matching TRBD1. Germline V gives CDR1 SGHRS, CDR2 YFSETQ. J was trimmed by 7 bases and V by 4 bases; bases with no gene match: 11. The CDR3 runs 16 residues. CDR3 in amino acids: CASSPGTGLKSEKLFF. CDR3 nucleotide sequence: TGCGCCAGCAGCCCGGGGACAGGGTTGAAGAGTGAAAAACTGTTTTTT.

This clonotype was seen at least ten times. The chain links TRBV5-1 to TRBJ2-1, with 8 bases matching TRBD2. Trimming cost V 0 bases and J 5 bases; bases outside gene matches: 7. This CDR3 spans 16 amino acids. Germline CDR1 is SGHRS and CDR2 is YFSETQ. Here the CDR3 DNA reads TGCGCCAGCAGCTTGGGTGCGGGACTAGTAAACAATGAGCAGTTCTTC. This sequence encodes CASSLGAGLVNNEQFF.

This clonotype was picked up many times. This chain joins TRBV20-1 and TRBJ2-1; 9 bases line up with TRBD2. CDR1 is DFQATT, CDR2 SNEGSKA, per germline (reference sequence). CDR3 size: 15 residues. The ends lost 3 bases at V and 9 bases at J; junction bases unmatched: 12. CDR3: CSARLPLAGAGEQFF. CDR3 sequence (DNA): TGCAGTGCTAGGTTACCCTTAGCGGGAGCTGGTGAGCAGTTCTTC.

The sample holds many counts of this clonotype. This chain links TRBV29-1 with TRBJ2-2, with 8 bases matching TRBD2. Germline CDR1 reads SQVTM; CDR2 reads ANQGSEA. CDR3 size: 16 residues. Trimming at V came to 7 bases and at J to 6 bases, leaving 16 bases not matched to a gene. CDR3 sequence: CSARAPGGPQAGELFF. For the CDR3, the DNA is TGCAGCGCCCGTGCCCCGGGAGGGCCGCAAGCCGGGGAGCTGTTTTTT.

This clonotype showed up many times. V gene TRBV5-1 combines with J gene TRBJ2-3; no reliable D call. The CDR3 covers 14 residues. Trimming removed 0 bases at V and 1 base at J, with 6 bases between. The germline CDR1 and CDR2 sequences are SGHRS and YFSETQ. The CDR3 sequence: CASSLATGTDTQYF. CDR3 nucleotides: TGCGCCAGCAGCTTGGCCACGGGCACAGATACGCAGTATTTT.

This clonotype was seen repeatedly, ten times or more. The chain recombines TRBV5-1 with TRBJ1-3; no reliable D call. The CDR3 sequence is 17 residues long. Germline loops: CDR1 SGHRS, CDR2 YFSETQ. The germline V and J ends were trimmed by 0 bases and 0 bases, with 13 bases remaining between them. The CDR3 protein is CASSLDGLLSSGNTIYF. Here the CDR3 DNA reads TGCGCCAGCAGCTTGGACGGCCTTCTGAGCTCTGGAAACACCATATATTTT.

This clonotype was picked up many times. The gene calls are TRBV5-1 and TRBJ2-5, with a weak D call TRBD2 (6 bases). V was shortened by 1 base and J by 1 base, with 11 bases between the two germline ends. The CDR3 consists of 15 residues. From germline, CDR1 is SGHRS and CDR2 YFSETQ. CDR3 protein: CASSLSGVFQETQYF. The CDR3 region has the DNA TGCGCCAGCAGCTTGTCGGGGGTATTCCAAGAGACCCAGTACTTC.

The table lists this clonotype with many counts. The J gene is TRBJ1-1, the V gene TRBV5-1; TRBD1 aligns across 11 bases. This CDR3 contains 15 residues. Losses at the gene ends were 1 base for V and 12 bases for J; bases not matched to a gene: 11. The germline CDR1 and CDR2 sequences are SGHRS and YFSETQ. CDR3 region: CASSLTVGQGESTFF. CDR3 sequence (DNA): TGCGCCAGCAGCTTGACCGTGGGACAGGGGGAATCGACTTTCTTT.

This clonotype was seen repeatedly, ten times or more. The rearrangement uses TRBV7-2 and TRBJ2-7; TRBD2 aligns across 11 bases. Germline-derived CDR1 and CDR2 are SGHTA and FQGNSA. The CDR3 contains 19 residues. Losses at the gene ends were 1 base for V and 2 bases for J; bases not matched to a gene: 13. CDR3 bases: TGTGCCAGCAGCTTAGAGGTGGTGGTAGCGGGAGGGGCCCCCTACGAGCAGTACTTC. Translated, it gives CASSLEVVVAGGAPYEQYF. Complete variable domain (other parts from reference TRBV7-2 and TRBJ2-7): GAGVSQSPSNKVTEKGKDVELRCDPISGHTALYWYRQSLGQGLEFLIYFQGNSAPDKSGLPSDRFSAERTGGSVSTLTIQRTQQEDSAVYLCASSLEVVVAGGAPYEQYFGPGTRLTVT.

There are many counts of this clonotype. CDR3 coding DNA: TGTGCCAGCAGCTTTGAGGGTCTCTCACCCCTCCACTTT. Translated: CASSFEGLSPLHF. This chain uses TRBV7-9 with TRBJ1-6; D not resolved. Trimming took 3 bases from V and 10 from J, leaving 10 bases between them. CDR1 is SEHNR, CDR2 FQNEAQ, per germline (reference sequence). The CDR3 totals 13 residues.

The CDR3 sequence: CAIRVRTSGSWNEQFF. In nucleotides, the CDR3 is TGTGCCATTAGAGTCCGGACTAGCGGGAGTTGGAATGAGCAGTTCTTC. The chain carries TRBV2 and TRBJ2-1, with TRBD2 matching over 13 bases. CDR3 size: 16 residues. The V gene end was trimmed by 10 bases and the J gene end by 7 bases; junction bases not matched to a gene: 13. Per germline, CDR1 SNHLY and CDR2 FYNNEI.

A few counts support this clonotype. CDR3 loop: CSAWGQGTGELFF. DNA for the CDR3: TGCAGTGCGTGGGGTCAGGGGACCGGGGAGCTGTTTTTT. This rearrangement joins TRBV20-1 to TRBJ2-2; possibly TRBD1 for D (6 bases). Trimming pared 6 bases from V and 5 bases from J, leaving 13 bases between. This CDR3 contains 13 residues. Germline V CDR1 and CDR2: DFQATT, SNEGSKA (reference sequence).

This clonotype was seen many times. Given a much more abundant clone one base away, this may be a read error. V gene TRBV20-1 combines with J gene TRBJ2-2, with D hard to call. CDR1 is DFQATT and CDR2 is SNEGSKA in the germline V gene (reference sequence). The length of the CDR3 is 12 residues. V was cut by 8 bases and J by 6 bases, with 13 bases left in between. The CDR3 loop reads CSTKVDAGELFF. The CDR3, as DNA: TGCAGTACTAAGGTCGATGCCGGGGAGCTGTTTTTT.

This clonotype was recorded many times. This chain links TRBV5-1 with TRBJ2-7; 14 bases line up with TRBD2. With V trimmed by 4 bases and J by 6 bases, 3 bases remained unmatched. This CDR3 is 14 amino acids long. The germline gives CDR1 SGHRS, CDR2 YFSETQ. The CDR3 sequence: CASSPGTSGSEQYF. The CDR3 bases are TGCGCCAGCAGCCCGGGGACTAGCGGGAGCGAGCAGTACTTC.

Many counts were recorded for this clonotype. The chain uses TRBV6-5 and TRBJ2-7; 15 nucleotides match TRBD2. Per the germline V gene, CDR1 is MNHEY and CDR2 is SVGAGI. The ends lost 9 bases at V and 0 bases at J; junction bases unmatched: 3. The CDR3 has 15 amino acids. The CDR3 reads CASRTSGRVSYEQYF. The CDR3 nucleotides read TGTGCCAGTCGGACTAGCGGGAGGGTCTCCTACGAGCAGTACTTC.

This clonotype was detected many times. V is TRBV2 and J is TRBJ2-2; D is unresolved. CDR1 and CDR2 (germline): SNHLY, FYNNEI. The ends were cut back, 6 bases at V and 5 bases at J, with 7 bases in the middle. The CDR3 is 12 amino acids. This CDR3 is CASRRDTGELFF. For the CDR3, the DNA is TGTGCCAGCAGAAGGGATACCGGGGAGCTGTTTTTT.

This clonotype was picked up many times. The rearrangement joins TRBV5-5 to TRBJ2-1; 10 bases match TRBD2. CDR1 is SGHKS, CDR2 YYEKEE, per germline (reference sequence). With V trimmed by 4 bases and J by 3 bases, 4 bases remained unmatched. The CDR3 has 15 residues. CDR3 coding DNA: TGTGCCAGCAGCCGGACTAGCGGAGACTACAATGAGCAGTTCTTC. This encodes CASSRTSGDYNEQFF.

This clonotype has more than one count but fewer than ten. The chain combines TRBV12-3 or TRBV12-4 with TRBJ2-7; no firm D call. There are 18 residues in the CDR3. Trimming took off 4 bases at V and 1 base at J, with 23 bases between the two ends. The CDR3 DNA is TGTGCCAGCAGTTCACTCGCATCCGGGTCCTTACTTTCCTACGAGCAGTACTTC. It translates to CASSSLASGSLLSYEQYF.

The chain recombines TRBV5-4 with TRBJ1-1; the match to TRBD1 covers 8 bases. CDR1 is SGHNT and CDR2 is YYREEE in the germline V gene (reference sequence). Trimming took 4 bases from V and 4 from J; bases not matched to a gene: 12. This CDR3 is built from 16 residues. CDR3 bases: TGTGCCAGCAGCCCCCTCGGTGGACAGGGTGCCACTGAAGCTTTCTTT. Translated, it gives CASSPLGGQGATEAFF. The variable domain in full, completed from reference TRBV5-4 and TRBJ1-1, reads ETGVTQSPTHLIKTRGQQVTLRCSSQSGHNTVSWYQQALGQGPQFIFQYYREEENGRGNFPPRFSGLQFPNYSSELNVNALELDDSALYLCASSPLGGQGATEAFFGQGTRLTVV.

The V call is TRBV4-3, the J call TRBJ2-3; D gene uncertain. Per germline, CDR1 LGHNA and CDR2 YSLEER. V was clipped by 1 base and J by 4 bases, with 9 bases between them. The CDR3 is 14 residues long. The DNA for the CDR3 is TGCGCCAGCAGCCAAGCGCTGCCCGCAGATACGCAGTATTTT. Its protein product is CASSQALPADTQYF.

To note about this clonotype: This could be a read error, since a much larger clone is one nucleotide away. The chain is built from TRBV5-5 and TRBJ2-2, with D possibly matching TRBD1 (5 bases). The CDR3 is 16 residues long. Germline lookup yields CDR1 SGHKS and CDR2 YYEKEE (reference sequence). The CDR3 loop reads CVSSLGWGGNTGELFF. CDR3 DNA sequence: TGTGTCAGCAGCTTGGGTTGGGGCGGCAACACCGGGGAGCTGTTTTTT.

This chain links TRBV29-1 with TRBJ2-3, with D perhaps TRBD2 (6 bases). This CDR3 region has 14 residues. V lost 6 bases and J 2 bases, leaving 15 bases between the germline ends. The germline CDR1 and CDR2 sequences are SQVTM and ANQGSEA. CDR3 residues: CSVLTRGNTDTQYF. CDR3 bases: TGCAGCGTGCTGACTAGAGGGAACACAGATACGCAGTATTTT.